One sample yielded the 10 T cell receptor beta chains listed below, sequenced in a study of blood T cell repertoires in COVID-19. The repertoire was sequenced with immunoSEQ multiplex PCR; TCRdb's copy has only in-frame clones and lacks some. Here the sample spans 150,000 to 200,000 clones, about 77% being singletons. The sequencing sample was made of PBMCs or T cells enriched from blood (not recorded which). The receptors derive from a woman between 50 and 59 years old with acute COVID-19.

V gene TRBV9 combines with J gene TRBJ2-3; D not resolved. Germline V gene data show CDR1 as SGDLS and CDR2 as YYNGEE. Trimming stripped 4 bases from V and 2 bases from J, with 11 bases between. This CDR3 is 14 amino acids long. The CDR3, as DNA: TGTGCCAGCAGCCCTAGATCATCCACAGATACGCAGTATTTT. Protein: CASSPRSSTDTQYF.

Here the CDR3 DNA reads TGTGCCAGCAGTTTACGGGGTTCGGACTACGAGCAGTACGTC. Its translation is CASSLRGSDYEQYV. The chain joins TRBV28 to TRBJ2-7, with D possibly matching TRBD2 (5 bases). The V end lost 2 bases, the J end lost 3 bases, and 11 bases lay between the germline ends. Germline V lookup: CDR1 MDHEN, CDR2 SYDVKM. The CDR3 extends over 14 amino acids.

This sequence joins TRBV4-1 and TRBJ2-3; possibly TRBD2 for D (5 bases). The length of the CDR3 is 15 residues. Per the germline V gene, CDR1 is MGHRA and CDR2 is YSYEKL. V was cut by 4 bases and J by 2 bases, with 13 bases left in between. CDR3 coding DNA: TGCGCCAGCAGCCCCACGGGGTTCTACACAGATACGCAGTATTTT. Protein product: CASSPTGFYTDTQYF.

The CDR3 loop reads CASSSDGTFSYNEQFF. In nucleotides, the CDR3 is TGTGCCAGCAGCTCGGACGGGACTTTCTCCTACAATGAGCAGTTCTTC. J is TRBJ2-1 and V is TRBV5-4, with D maybe TRBD2 (6 bases). This CDR3 is built from 16 residues. V lost 3 bases and J lost 0, with 13 bases in between. Germline assignment: CDR1 SGHNT and CDR2 YYREEE (reference sequence).

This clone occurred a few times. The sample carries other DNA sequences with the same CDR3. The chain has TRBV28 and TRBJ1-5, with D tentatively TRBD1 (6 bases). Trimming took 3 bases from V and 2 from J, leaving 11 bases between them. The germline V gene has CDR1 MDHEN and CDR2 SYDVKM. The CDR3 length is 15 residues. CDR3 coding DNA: TGTGCCAGCAGTTTTTCCCGACAGGGCAATCAGCCCCAGCATTTT. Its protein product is CASSFSRQGNQPQHF.

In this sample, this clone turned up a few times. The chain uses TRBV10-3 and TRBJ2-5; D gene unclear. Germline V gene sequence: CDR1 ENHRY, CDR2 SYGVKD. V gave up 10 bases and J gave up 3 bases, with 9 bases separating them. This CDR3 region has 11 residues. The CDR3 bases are TGTGCCACACGAGAGGAAGAGACCCAGTACTTC. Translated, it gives CATREEETQYF.

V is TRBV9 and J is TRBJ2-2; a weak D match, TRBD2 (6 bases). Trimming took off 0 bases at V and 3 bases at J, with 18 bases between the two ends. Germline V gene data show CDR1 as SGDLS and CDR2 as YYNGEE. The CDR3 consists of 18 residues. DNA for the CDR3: TGTGCCAGCAGCGTAGTGAGGAGGTCGGAGGGAGACACCGGGGAGCTGTTTTTT. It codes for CASSVVRRSEGDTGELFF.

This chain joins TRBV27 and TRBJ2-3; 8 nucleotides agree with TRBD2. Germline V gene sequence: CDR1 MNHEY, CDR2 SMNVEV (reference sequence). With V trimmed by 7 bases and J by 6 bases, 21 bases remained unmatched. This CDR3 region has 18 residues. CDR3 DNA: TGTGCCAGCATCACACGGTGGGACGGGGGGGGCCGGTTGGATACGCAGTATTTT. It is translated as CASITRWDGGGRLDTQYF.

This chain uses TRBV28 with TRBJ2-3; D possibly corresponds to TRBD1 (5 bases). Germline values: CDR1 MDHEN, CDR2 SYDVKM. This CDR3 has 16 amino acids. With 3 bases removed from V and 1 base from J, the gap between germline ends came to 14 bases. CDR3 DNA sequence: TGTGCCAGCAGTTTTATTCAGGGTCGGGGCACAGATACGCAGTATTTT. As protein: CASSFIQGRGTDTQYF.

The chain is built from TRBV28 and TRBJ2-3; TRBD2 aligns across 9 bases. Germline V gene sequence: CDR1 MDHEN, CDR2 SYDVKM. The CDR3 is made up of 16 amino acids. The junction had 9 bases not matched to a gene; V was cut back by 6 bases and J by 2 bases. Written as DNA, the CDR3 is TGTGCCAGCAGACCCCAAATAGCGGGGGTCACAGATACGCAGTATTTT. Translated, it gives CASRPQIAGVTDTQYF.